This TCR beta chain is from a study of T cells in Graves' hyperthyroidism and ophthalmopathy. The authors deemed Graves' hyperthyroidism stable absent ophthalmopathy progression within 18 months. In patients aged 18 to 65, hyperthyroidism was newly diagnosed, with duration under 2 months. Study-wide results and limits: Also found in blood were most expanded thyroid clonotypes above 0.001.

This CDR3 spans 14 amino acids. Trimming took 5 bases from V and 4 from J; bases not matched to a gene: 5. CDR1 is SEHNR, CDR2 FQNEAQ, per germline (reference sequence). This clonotype has only a few counts. Its antigen is not identified. Amplification of TCR beta CDR3 regions was performed using RNA transcripts as template. An initial round of RT-PCR targeting the TCR CDR3 relied on the HTBI primer set. MiXCR was run by TCRdb on the multiplex PCR reads, yielding one entry per CDR3 protein. This sample yields hundreds of thousands of distinct CDR3 sequences, of which approximately 16% are seen a single time; roughly 18% belongs to the top ten.

The chain links TRBV7-9 to TRBJ1-1; TRBD1 matches 9 bases. The receptor's source is a young woman with Graves' hyperthyroidism. The sequencing sample was made of blood. Written as DNA, the CDR3 is TGTGCCAGCAGCACTACAGGGGGCGGCACTGAAGCTTTCTTT. Its protein is CASSTTGGGTEAFF.